This T cell receptor beta chain emerged from a study of T cell changes during pregnancy in multiple sclerosis. Germline V CDR1 and CDR2: MDHEN, SYDVKM. This CDR3 has 14 amino acids. V lost 6 bases, J lost 8 bases, and 6 bases stayed unmatched. Produced via immunoSEQ multiplex PCR; TCRdb's table is partial and in-frame only. The sample includes about 42,000 clones, 88% of them seen just once. The source was CD4+ T cells from peripheral blood mononuclear cells, collected in the second trimester of pregnancy. This chain links TRBV28 with TRBJ2-4; 11 bases are a match to TRBD2. The sequence was collected from a female donor with multiple sclerosis, enrolled in a pregnancy study. The CDR3 sequence is CASRTTSGKYIQYF. CDR3 DNA sequence: TGTGCCAGCAGGACGACTAGCGGGAAGTACATTCAGTACTTC.